A selection of T cell receptor beta chains follows, all from one sample in a study of PD-L1 blockade in urothelial cancer. Using immunoSEQ multiplex PCR, the repertoire was profiled, and TCRdb retains in-frame clones only, with some absent. The sample lists some 43,000 clones; 80% were seen once. This material consisted of PBMCs, taken around atezolizumab (anti-PD-L1) treatment. Every receptor here comes from a man aged 55 to 69 with urothelial cancer. CDR3s include the opening cysteine and the closing phenylalanine or tryptophan. The D gene is left open where the match is weak. Size tells how often a clone was seen (once, few, many) or the class of an expanded clone, and some rows leave it out.

clone_size: NA
j_call: TRBJ1-2
d_call: NA
v_call: TRBV28
cdr3_nt: TGTGCCAGCAGTTTAAGCGAGGTTTCCGGCTACACCTTC
cdr3_aa: CASSLSEVSGYTF

clone_size: NA
j_call: TRBJ2-5
d_call: NA
v_call: TRBV27
cdr3_nt: TGTGCCAGCAGTCCACAGGCGGAGGGAGAGACCCAGTACTTC
cdr3_aa: CASSPQAEGETQYF

clone_size: NA
j_call: TRBJ2-7
d_call: TRBD2
v_call: TRBV30
cdr3_nt: TGTGCCTGGTCTAGCGGGGCTGTCTACGAGCAGTACTTC
cdr3_aa: CAWSSGAVYEQYF

clone_size: NA
j_call: TRBJ1-2
d_call: TRBD1
v_call: TRBV6-1
cdr3_nt: TGTGCCAGCAGACTAACGGGACAGGGCGATGGCTACACCTTC
cdr3_aa: CASRLTGQGDGYTF

clone_size: NA
j_call: TRBJ1-1
d_call: NA
v_call: TRBV11-2
cdr3_nt: TGTGCCAGCAGCTCAAACAGGGAGATGGGAGCTTTCTTT
cdr3_aa: CASSSNREMGAFF

clone_size: NA
j_call: TRBJ1-1
d_call: TRBD1
v_call: TRBV7-9
cdr3_nt: TGTGCCAGCAGCCTGACGACAGGGTCCACGGTAGCTTTCTTT
cdr3_aa: CASSLTTGSTVAFF

clone_size: few
j_call: TRBJ1-2
d_call: TRBD1
v_call: TRBV5-5
cdr3_nt: TGTGCCAGCAGCTGGGACAGTTCTAACTATGGCTACACCTTC
cdr3_aa: CASSWDSSNYGYTF

clone_size: NA
j_call: TRBJ2-7
d_call: NA
v_call: TRBV19
cdr3_nt: TGTGCCAGCGGAGCGCGGTACGAGCAGTACTTC
cdr3_aa: CASGARYEQYF

clone_size: NA
j_call: TRBJ2-5
d_call: NA
v_call: TRBV2
cdr3_nt: TGTGCCAGCACCCTTGGGGCTCCAGAGACCCAGTACTTC
cdr3_aa: CASTLGAPETQYF

clone_size: NA
j_call: TRBJ2-5
d_call: NA
v_call: TRBV19
cdr3_nt: TGTGCCAGTAGTCCCAGGTACCAAGAGACCCAGTACTTC
cdr3_aa: CASSPRYQETQYF

clone_size: NA
j_call: TRBJ2-7
d_call: TRBD2
v_call: TRBV29-1
cdr3_nt: TGCAGCGGGACTAGCGGGAGTTTCTACGAGCAGTACTTC
cdr3_aa: CSGTSGSFYEQYF

clone_size: NA
j_call: TRBJ2-4
d_call: TRBD2
v_call: TRBV6-1
cdr3_nt: TGTGCCATCGCAGGACGGGGGGGAGCCAAAAACATTCAGTACTTC
cdr3_aa: CAIAGRGGAKNIQYF

clone_size: NA
j_call: TRBJ1-4
d_call: NA
v_call: TRBV6-1
cdr3_nt: TGTGCCAGCAAGATAACAGGGTCAACTAATGAAAAACTGTTTTTT
cdr3_aa: CASKITGSTNEKLFF

clone_size: NA
j_call: TRBJ1-1
d_call: TRBD1
v_call: TRBV15
cdr3_nt: TGTGCCACCAGCAACAGGGGAACTGAAGCTTTCTTT
cdr3_aa: CATSNRGTEAFF

clone_size: NA
j_call: TRBJ1-5
d_call: TRBD1
v_call: TRBV4-1
cdr3_nt: TGCGCCAGCAGCCAAGAGGAGGGACAGGGTTGGAATCAGCCCCAGCATTTT
cdr3_aa: CASSQEEGQGWNQPQHF

clone_size: NA
j_call: TRBJ2-7
d_call: NA
v_call: TRBV29-1
cdr3_nt: TGCAGCGTTGGGACAGACTACGAGCAGTACTTC
cdr3_aa: CSVGTDYEQYF

clone_size: NA
j_call: TRBJ1-2
d_call: NA
v_call: TRBV9
cdr3_nt: TGTGCCAGCAGCGGCGGTAACTATGGCTACACCTTC
cdr3_aa: CASSGGNYGYTF

clone_size: NA
j_call: TRBJ1-5
d_call: NA
v_call: TRBV4-3
cdr3_nt: TGCGCCAGCAGCCAAGAAGCCAGGGGCGGCAATCAGCCCCAGCATTTT
cdr3_aa: CASSQEARGGNQPQHF

clone_size: NA
j_call: TRBJ1-2
d_call: NA
v_call: TRBV5-1
cdr3_nt: TGCGCCAGCAGCCCGGTTGCGGGGGACGGTTATGTCTACACCTTC
cdr3_aa: CASSPVAGDGYVYTF

clone_size: NA
j_call: TRBJ1-1
d_call: NA
v_call: TRBV27
cdr3_nt: TGTGCCAGCAGTAAGGCAGGGATGAACACTGAAGCTTTCTTT
cdr3_aa: CASSKAGMNTEAFF

clone_size: NA
j_call: TRBJ2-7
d_call: NA
v_call: TRBV6-6
cdr3_nt: TGTGCCAGCAGTTACGGGCAGGTTCAAACCGAGCAGTACTTC
cdr3_aa: CASSYGQVQTEQYF

clone_size: NA
j_call: TRBJ2-1
d_call: TRBD2
v_call: TRBV7-9
cdr3_nt: TGTGCCAGCAGCGCGAGCGGGAGGCCTGAGCAGTTCTTC
cdr3_aa: CASSASGRPEQFF

clone_size: NA
j_call: TRBJ2-1
d_call: TRBD1
v_call: TRBV5-1
cdr3_nt: TGCGCCAGCAGCTTTCAGGGGGTAACAACCTACAATGAGCAGTTCTTC
cdr3_aa: CASSFQGVTTYNEQFF

clone_size: NA
j_call: TRBJ2-1
d_call: NA
v_call: TRBV27
cdr3_nt: TGTGCCAGCAGTTTAATTGGAGTCAATGAGCAGTTCTTC
cdr3_aa: CASSLIGVNEQFF

clone_size: few
j_call: TRBJ1-6
d_call: TRBD1
v_call: TRBV10-2
cdr3_nt: TGCGCCAGCAGGCGGGGACAGATGAATTCACCCCTCCACTTT
cdr3_aa: CASRRGQMNSPLHF

clone_size: NA
j_call: TRBJ2-7
d_call: NA
v_call: TRBV7-2
cdr3_nt: TGTGCCAGCAGCTTAAGGTCCACAGCCTACGAGCAGTACTTC
cdr3_aa: CASSLRSTAYEQYF

clone_size: NA
j_call: TRBJ2-7
d_call: TRBD1
v_call: TRBV30
cdr3_nt: TGTGCCTGGAGTCGCCGGACAGGGGACTACGAGCAGTACTTC
cdr3_aa: CAWSRRTGDYEQYF

clone_size: once
j_call: TRBJ2-5
d_call: NA
v_call: TRBV10-1
cdr3_nt: TGCGCCAGCAGCCGCGGACAATCCGGGGAGACCCAGTACTTC
cdr3_aa: CASSRGQSGETQYF

clone_size: NA
j_call: TRBJ2-1
d_call: NA
v_call: TRBV28
cdr3_nt: TGTGCCAGCAGGAAGAGGGTCAATGAGCAGTTCTTC
cdr3_aa: CASRKRVNEQFF

clone_size: NA
j_call: TRBJ2-7
d_call: TRBD1
v_call: TRBV15
cdr3_nt: TGTGCCACCAGCAGAGCCGGGACAGGCTCCTACGAGCAGTACTTC
cdr3_aa: CATSRAGTGSYEQYF

clone_size: NA
j_call: TRBJ2-3
d_call: TRBD1
v_call: TRBV14
cdr3_nt: TGTGCCAGCAGGGGACAGGGGCCAGATACGCAGTATTTT
cdr3_aa: CASRGQGPDTQYF

clone_size: few
j_call: TRBJ1-1
d_call: NA
v_call: TRBV7-9
cdr3_nt: TGTGCCAGCAGCTTAAATCCAGGGTCTGAAGCTTTCTTT
cdr3_aa: CASSLNPGSEAFF

clone_size: NA
j_call: TRBJ1-2
d_call: NA
v_call: TRBV21-1
cdr3_nt: TGTGCCAGCAGCAAAGGAACTCCTTCGTATGGTCCTAACTATGGCTACACCTTC
cdr3_aa: CASSKGTPSYGPNYGYTF

clone_size: NA
j_call: TRBJ2-5
d_call: NA
v_call: TRBV28
cdr3_nt: TGTGCCAGCAGTACCAGACACCAGGGGTACGCGAACTTC
cdr3_aa: CASSTRHQGYANF

clone_size: NA
j_call: TRBJ2-3
d_call: NA
v_call: TRBV5-1
cdr3_nt: TGCGCCAGCAGCTTAGTTGGGGGCACCCGGGATACGCAGTATTTT
cdr3_aa: CASSLVGGTRDTQYF

clone_size: NA
j_call: TRBJ2-3
d_call: TRBD2
v_call: TRBV4-2
cdr3_nt: TGTGCCAGCAGCCCGGGGACTAGCGGGAGCACAGATACGCAGTATTTT
cdr3_aa: CASSPGTSGSTDTQYF

clone_size: NA
j_call: TRBJ1-3
d_call: NA
v_call: TRBV7-9
cdr3_nt: TGTGCCAGCAGCCTGACAGTCTCTGGAAACACCATATATTTT
cdr3_aa: CASSLTVSGNTIYF

clone_size: NA
j_call: TRBJ2-1
d_call: NA
v_call: TRBV5-1
cdr3_nt: TGCGCCAGCAGCTTGGAAGGGAGTCCCTACAATGAGCAGTTCTTC
cdr3_aa: CASSLEGSPYNEQFF

clone_size: NA
j_call: TRBJ1-1
d_call: TRBD1
v_call: TRBV5-1
cdr3_nt: TGCGCCAGCTCCCAAGGACAGGGCGCCCTGGACACTGAAGCTTTCTTT
cdr3_aa: CASSQGQGALDTEAFF

clone_size: NA
j_call: TRBJ2-3
d_call: NA
v_call: TRBV7-2
cdr3_nt: TGTGCCAGCAGCTTAGTTCTCCTCTACACAGATACGCAGTATTTT
cdr3_aa: CASSLVLLYTDTQYF

clone_size: NA
j_call: TRBJ1-5
d_call: NA
v_call: TRBV10-3
cdr3_nt: TGTGCCATCAGTCCAGGGGCGGATGGGAAGGAGCCCCAGCATTTT
cdr3_aa: CAISPGADGKEPQHF

clone_size: NA
j_call: TRBJ1-2
d_call: TRBD1
v_call: TRBV2
cdr3_nt: TGTGCCAGCACCCGGGACAGGGGGCTTCGTGGCTACACCTTC
cdr3_aa: CASTRDRGLRGYTF

clone_size: NA
j_call: TRBJ1-6
d_call: TRBD1
v_call: TRBV6-1
cdr3_nt: TGTGCCAGCACCCATGGGGACAGGGGGCCACCCCTCCACTTT
cdr3_aa: CASTHGDRGPPLHF

clone_size: NA
j_call: TRBJ1-2
d_call: NA
v_call: TRBV29-1
cdr3_nt: TGCAGCGTTGAGGACGGGAAAAACTATGGCTACACCTTC
cdr3_aa: CSVEDGKNYGYTF

clone_size: few
j_call: TRBJ1-1
d_call: NA
v_call: TRBV4-3
cdr3_nt: TGCGCCAGCAGCCAAGATTATAGCCCCGAGAAGAACACTGAAGCTTTCTTT
cdr3_aa: CASSQDYSPEKNTEAFF

clone_size: NA
j_call: TRBJ2-2
d_call: NA
v_call: TRBV7-8
cdr3_nt: TGTGCCAGCATAAAAAAGCGAGGGGAGCTGTTTTTT
cdr3_aa: CASIKKRGELFF

clone_size: NA
j_call: TRBJ2-1
d_call: TRBD1
v_call: TRBV13
cdr3_nt: TGTGCCAGCAGCCTCCGGGACAGGTGGATGGATGAGCAGTTCTTC
cdr3_aa: CASSLRDRWMDEQFF

clone_size: NA
j_call: TRBJ1-1
d_call: NA
v_call: TRBV5-8
cdr3_nt: TGTGCCAGCAGCTTGGGCTGGGCTAACACTGAAGCTTTCTTT
cdr3_aa: CASSLGWANTEAFF

clone_size: NA
j_call: TRBJ1-2
d_call: TRBD1
v_call: TRBV5-1
cdr3_nt: TGCGCCAGCAGCTCTGACAGGGTAAATGGCTACACCTTC
cdr3_aa: CASSSDRVNGYTF

clone_size: once
j_call: TRBJ2-2
d_call: NA
v_call: TRBV7-9
cdr3_nt: TGTGCCAGCAGCTTAGTAGGTGGGAGCAACACCGGGGAGCTGTTTTTT
cdr3_aa: CASSLVGGSNTGELFF

clone_size: NA
j_call: TRBJ1-2
d_call: TRBD1
v_call: TRBV28
cdr3_nt: TGTGCCAGCAGTCGGGACAGCTATGGCTACACCTTC
cdr3_aa: CASSRDSYGYTF

clone_size: NA
j_call: TRBJ2-3
d_call: TRBD1
v_call: TRBV5-1
cdr3_nt: TGCGCCAGCAGCCTTCGGACAGGGGCAAGCACAGATACGCAGTATTTT
cdr3_aa: CASSLRTGASTDTQYF

clone_size: NA
j_call: TRBJ2-3
d_call: TRBD2
v_call: TRBV5-6
cdr3_nt: TGTGCCAGCAGTTGGGGACAGTTTAGCGGGAGGGAAACAGATACGCAGTATTTT
cdr3_aa: CASSWGQFSGRETDTQYF